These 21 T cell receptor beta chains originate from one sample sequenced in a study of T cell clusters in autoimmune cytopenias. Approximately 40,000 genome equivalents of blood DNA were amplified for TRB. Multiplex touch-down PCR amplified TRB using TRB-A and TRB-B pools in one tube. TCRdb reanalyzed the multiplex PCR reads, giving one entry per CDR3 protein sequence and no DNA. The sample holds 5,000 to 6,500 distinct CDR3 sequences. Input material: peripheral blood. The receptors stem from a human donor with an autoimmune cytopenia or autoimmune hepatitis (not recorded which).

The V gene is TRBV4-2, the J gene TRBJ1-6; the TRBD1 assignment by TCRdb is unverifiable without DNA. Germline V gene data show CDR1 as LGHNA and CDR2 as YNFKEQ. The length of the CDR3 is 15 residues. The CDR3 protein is CASEPGQGADSPLHF.

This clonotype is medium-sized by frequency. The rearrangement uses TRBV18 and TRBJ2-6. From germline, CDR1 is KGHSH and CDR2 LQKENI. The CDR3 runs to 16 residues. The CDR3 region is CASSPDGVSGANVLTF.

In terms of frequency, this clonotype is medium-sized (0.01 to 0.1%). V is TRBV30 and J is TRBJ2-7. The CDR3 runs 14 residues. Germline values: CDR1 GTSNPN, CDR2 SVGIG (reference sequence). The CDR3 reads CACGLDGSAYEQYF.

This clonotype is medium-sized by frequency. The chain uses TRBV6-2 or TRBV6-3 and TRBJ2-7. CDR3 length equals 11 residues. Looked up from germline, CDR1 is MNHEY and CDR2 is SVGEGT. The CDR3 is CASSYYYEQYF.

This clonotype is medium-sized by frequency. The CDR3 loop reads CASSFLQPGQGMETQYF. V and J are TRBV11-2 and TRBJ2-5; TCRdb gives TRBD1 as the D gene, but with no DNA this cannot be confirmed. The CDR3 runs 17 residues. In germline, CDR1 is SGHAT, CDR2 FQNNGV.

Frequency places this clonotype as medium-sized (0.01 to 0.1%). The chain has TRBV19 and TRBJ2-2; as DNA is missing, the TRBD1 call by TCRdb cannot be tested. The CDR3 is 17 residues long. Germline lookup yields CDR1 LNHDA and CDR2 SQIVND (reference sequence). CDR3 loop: CASSLRAGGWNTGELFF.

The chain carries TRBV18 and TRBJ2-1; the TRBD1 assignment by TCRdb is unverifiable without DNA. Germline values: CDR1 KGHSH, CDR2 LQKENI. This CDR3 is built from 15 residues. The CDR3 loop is CASSPWDRRLNEQFF.

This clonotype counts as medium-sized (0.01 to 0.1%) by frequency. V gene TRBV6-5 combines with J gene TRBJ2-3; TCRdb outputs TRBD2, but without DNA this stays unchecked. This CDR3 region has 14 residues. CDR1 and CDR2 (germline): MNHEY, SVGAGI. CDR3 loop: CASSNVLRTDTQYF.

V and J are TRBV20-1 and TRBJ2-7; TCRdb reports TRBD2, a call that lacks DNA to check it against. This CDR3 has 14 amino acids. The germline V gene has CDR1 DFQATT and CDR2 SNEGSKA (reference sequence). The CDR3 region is CSANEGLATYEQYF.

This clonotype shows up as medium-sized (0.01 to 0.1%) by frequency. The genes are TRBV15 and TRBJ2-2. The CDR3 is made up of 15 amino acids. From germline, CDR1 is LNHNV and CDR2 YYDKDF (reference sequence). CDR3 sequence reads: CATSSERVITGELFF.

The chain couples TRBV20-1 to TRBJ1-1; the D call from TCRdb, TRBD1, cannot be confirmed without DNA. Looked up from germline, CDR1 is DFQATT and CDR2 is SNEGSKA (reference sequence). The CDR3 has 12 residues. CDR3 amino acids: CSASPRRGEAFF.

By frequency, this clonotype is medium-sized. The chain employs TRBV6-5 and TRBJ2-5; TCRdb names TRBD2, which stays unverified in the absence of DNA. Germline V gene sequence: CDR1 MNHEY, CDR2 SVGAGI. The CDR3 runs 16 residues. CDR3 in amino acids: CASRMTSGATSETQYF.

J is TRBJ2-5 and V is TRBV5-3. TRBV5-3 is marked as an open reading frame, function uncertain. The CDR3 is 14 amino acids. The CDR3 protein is CAISLRGSGETQYF.

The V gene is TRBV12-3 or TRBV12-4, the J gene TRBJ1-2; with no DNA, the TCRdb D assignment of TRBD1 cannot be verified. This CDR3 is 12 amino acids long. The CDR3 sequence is CASTQGADGYTF.

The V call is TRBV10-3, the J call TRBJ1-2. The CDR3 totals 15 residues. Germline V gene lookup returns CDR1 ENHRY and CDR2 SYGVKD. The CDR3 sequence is CAISVRIPPFYGYTF.

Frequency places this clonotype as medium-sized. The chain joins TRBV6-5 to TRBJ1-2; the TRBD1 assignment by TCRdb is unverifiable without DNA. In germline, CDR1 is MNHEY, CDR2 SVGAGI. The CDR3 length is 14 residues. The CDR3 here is CASNRGGASYGYTF.

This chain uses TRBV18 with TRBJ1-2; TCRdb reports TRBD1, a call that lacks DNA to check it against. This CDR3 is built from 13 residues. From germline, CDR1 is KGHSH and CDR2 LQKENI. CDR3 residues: CASSPRDRERYTF.

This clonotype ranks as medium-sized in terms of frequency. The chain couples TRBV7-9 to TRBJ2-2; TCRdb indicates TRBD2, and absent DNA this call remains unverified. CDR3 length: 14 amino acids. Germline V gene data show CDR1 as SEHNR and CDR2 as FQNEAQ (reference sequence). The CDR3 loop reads CASSLAGSAGELFF.

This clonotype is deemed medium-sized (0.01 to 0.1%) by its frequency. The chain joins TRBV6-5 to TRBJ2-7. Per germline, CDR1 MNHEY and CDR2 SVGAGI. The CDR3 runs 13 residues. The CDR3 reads CASNNRRNYEQYF.

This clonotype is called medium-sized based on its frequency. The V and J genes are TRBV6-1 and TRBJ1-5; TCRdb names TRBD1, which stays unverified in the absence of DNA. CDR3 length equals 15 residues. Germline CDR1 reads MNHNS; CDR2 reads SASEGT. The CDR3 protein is CASSDRTGGNQPQHF.

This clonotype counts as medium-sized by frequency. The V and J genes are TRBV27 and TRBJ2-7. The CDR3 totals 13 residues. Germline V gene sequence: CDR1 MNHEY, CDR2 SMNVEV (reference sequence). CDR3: CASSLYGFYEQYF.